What follows is one T cell receptor beta chain and its context. The antigen is undetermined. The time point here: persistent/refractory GD, antithyroid drugs over 5 years with positive TRAb. PBMCs provided the RNA from which the TCR library was made. Investigators report Graves' disease was diagnosed under American Thyroid Association guidelines. Peripheral blood, at about 10 milliliters, went into EDTA tubes. The data stem from a study of regulatory T cells in long-lasting Graves disease. Findings and caveats of the study: The study found TRBV28, TRBJ1-2 and TRBJ2-5 favored in persistent disease.

TCR beta libraries were built with iRepertoire HTBI primers and Arm-PCR of CDR3 regions. TCRdb re-called the multiplex PCR reads with MiXCR, one entry per CDR3 protein. The sample consists of 400,000 or so distinct CDR3 sequences, less than 25% of them appearing once. Germline V lookup: CDR1 MNHEY, CDR2 SMNVEV (reference sequence). The CDR3 extends over 13 amino acids. V dropped 3 bases and J dropped 7; count of bases not matched to a gene: 6. The TCR comes from a female donor with Graves disease. This specimen was peripheral blood mononuclear cells (PBMCs), taken when the disease was refractory, from a patient treated with antithyroid drugs. V is TRBV27 and J is TRBJ2-7, with 7 positions matching TRBD1. CDR3 sequence reads: CASSLDRRREQYF. The CDR3 bases are TGTGCCAGCAGTTTGGACAGGAGGAGGGAGCAGTACTTC.